This T cell receptor beta chain was captured in a study of T cells after yellow fever vaccination. Study-wide findings and caveats: Re-detected after boosting: most primary clones, almost 98% of CD4 and roughly 90% of CD8.

Germline values: CDR1 LGHNA, CDR2 YNFKEQ. The V gene lost 4 bases and the J gene lost 2 bases, with 15 bases spanning the gap. The CDR3 loop spans 15 amino acids. TCRdb re-analysed the 5' RACE reads in MiXCR, keeping a single row per CDR3 protein. Found here are about 73,000 distinct CDR3 sequences, roughly 7.4% of them singletons; the top ten hold roughly two fifths. This clonotype has only a few counts. Its antigen is currently unknown. The receptor was isolated from a man under 40 who received the YFV17D yellow fever vaccine. Sequences were derived from CD8+ T cells sorted from PBMCs, sampled on the day of the yellow fever booster vaccination. V gene TRBV4-2 combines with J gene TRBJ2-7; possible D gene TRBD2, 5 bases. This CDR3 is CASSPGLALTYEQYF. The DNA of the CDR3 is TGTGCCAGCAGCCCGGGGTTGGCTTTAACCTACGAGCAGTACTTC.